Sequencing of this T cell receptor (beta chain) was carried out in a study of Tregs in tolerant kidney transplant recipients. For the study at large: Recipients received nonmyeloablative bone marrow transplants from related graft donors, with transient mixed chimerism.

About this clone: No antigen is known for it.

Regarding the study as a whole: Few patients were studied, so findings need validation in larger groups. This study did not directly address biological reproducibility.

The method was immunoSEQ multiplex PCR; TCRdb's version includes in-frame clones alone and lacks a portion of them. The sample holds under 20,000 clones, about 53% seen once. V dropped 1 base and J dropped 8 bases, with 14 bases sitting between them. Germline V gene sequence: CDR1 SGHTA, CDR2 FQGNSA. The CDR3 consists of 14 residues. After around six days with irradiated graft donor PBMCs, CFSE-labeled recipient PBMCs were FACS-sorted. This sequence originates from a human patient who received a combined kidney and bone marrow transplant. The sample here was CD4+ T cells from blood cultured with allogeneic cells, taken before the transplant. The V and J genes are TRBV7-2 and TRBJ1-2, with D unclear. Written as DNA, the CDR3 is TGTGCCAGCAGCTTAGATAATAGAGCTCGGGGCTACACCTTC. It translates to CASSLDNRARGYTF.